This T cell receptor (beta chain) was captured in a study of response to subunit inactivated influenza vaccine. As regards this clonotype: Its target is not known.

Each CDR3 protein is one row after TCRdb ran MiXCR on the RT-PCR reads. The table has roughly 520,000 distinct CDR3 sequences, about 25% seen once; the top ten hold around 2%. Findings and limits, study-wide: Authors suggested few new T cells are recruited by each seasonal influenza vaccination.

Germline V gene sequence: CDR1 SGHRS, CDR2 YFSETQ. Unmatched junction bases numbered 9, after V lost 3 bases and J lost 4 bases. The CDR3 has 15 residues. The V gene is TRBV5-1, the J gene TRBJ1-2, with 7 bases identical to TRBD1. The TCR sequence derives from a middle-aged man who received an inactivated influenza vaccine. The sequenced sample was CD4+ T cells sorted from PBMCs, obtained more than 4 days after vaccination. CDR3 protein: CASSSYRGPGYGYTF. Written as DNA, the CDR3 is TGCGCCAGCAGCTCCTACAGGGGACCGGGCTATGGCTACACCTTC.